The source of this TCR beta chain is a study of regulatory T cells in long-lasting Graves disease. Study overall: Persistent Graves' disease required over 5 years of antithyroid drugs and positive TSH receptor antibodies.

CDR3 regions were amplified by Arm-PCR using iRepertoire HTBI primers to build TCR beta libraries. MiXCR, run by TCRdb on the multiplex PCR reads, gives a single entry per CDR3 protein. The sample gives about 460,000 distinct CDR3 sequences, less than 25% of which show up once; around 13% is in the top ten. Study conclusions and caveats: Repertoires from persistent disease leaned toward TRBV28, TRBJ1-2 and TRBJ2-5. Having few samples may have compromised the accuracy.

As for time point: persistent/refractory GD, antithyroid drugs over 5 years with positive TRAb. From PBMCs, RNA was extracted and then used to make the TCR library. V was cut by 2 bases and J by 6 bases, with 13 bases left in between. The CDR3 is 14 residues long. In germline, CDR1 is LGHNA, CDR2 YNFKEQ. To note about this clonotype: Its antigen is undetermined.

The origin of this receptor is a female donor with Graves disease. The rearrangement links TRBV4-2 to TRBJ1-2, with TRBD1 as a possible D gene (5 bases). Sequencing was performed on peripheral blood mononuclear cells (PBMCs), taken when the disease was refractory, from a patient treated with antithyroid drugs. In DNA, the CDR3 is TGTGCCAGCAGCCAAATAGGGACGGTTGATGGCTACACCTTC. It translates to CASSQIGTVDGYTF.